This T cell receptor beta chain is from a study of shared clonotypes between healthy human individuals. Regarding the study as a whole: Generation probability values for non-shared clonotypes were lower than those for clonotypes shared by all four donors.

Germline V gene sequence: CDR1 MDHEN, CDR2 SYDVKM. The CDR3 has 18 amino acids. V trimming: 6 bases; J trimming: 3 bases; junction bases outside the gene matches: 20. Data came from immunoSEQ multiplex PCR; TCRdb stores just in-frame clones and leaves some out. The sample holds about 2.2 million clones, roughly 91% seen once. CD8 cells classed as naive were CD45RO-negative and positively selected for CCR7, excluding terminally differentiated effector memory CD45RA+ cells. Turning to this clone: What it binds is unknown.

This chain links TRBV28 with TRBJ2-7; 7 bases align to TRBD2. The TCR sequence derives from a man in his late teens or twenties in good health. Some clones in this sample may be carry-over from other donors' samples. Source material: naive CD8+ T cells from PBMCs. As DNA, the CDR3 is TGTGCCAGCAGCCCCGATTGGCGGGAGAGGGAGACCCGCTACGAGCAGTACTTC. Residues: CASSPDWRERETRYEQYF.